These 18 T cell receptor beta chains were sequenced from one sample in a study of T-cell reconstitution after alpha-beta-depleted transplantation in children. Unique molecular identifiers tagged the TCRbeta library. TCRdb called the PCR reads again in MiXCR, with one record for every CDR3 protein. The data show 120,000 to 150,000 distinct CDR3 sequences, 8.5% to 10% seen once. Sequences were derived from PBMCs, mostly from graft donor cells, sampled 180 days after TCRalphabeta/CD19-depleted stem cell transplant. All receptors come from a female patient aged 2 to 10 who had a stem cell transplant for congenital amegakaryocytic thrombocytopenia, so the T cells may come from the graft donor.

This clonotype was found many times. The chain couples TRBV28 to TRBJ2-3, with D possibly being TRBD1 (6 bases). The V gene lost 0 bases and the J gene lost 0 bases, with 19 bases spanning the gap. The CDR3 has 19 residues. The V gene's germline CDR1 is MDHEN and CDR2 SYDVKM. CDR3 in DNA: TGTGCCAGCAGTTTATGGGGGTTTTTGGACAGAAAAAGCACAGATACGCAGTATTTT. Encoded protein: CASSLWGFLDRKSTDTQYF. The variable domain in full, with the rest retrieved from reference TRBV28 and TRBJ2-3, is DVKVTQSSRYLVKRTGEKVFLECVQDMDHENMFWYRQDPGLGLRLIYFSYDVKMKEKGDIPEGYSVSREKKERFSLILESASTNQTSMYLCASSLWGFLDRKSTDTQYFGPGTRLTVL.

Many counts were recorded for this clonotype. The rearrangement links TRBV12-3 or TRBV12-4 to TRBJ2-7; D is unclear. The CDR3 covers 13 residues. V was clipped by 6 bases and J by 0 bases, with 9 bases between them. The CDR3 DNA follows: TGTGCCAGCAGCCCGCCGAGCTCCTACGAGCAGTACTTC. Protein: CASSPPSSYEQYF.

This clonotype was observed many times. The V gene is TRBV5-1, the J gene TRBJ2-3; either TRBD1 or TRBD2 may supply D (5 bases each). V lost 0 bases and J lost 11, with 19 bases in between. Germline CDR1 reads SGHRS; CDR2 reads YFSETQ. The CDR3 has 15 amino acids. The CDR3 DNA reads TGCGCCAGCAGCTTGGTCTTGGGGACCCCGTTAGTGCAGTATTTT. This translates into CASSLVLGTPLVQYF.

This clonotype was recorded many times. The chain uses TRBV6-5 and TRBJ2-7, with 10 bases identical to TRBD1. The length of the CDR3 is 13 residues. Germline values: CDR1 MNHEY, CDR2 SVGAGI. With V trimmed by 8 bases and J by 1 base, 2 bases remained unmatched. CDR3 sequence reads: CASAGQGSYEQYF. The CDR3 DNA follows: TGTGCCAGCGCGGGACAGGGGTCCTACGAGCAGTACTTC.

This CDR3 reads CASSYGRTNSPLHF. As DNA, the CDR3 is TGTGCCAGCAGTTACGGCAGGACTAATTCACCCCTCCACTTT. This chain uses TRBV6-2 or TRBV6-3 with TRBJ1-6; D unclear. V was clipped by 2 bases and J by 6 bases, with 8 bases between them. The CDR3 has 14 amino acids. Germline CDR1 is MNHEY and CDR2 is SVGEGT.

The gene calls are TRBV20-1 and TRBJ2-4, with 7 bases lining up with TRBD1. Germline-derived CDR1 and CDR2 are DFQATT and SNEGSKA (reference sequence). There are 14 residues in the CDR3. V lost 0 bases, J lost 6 bases, and 5 bases stayed unmatched. The CDR3 DNA reads as TGCAGTGCTAGAGATAGGCGGACAGGAAACATTCAGTACTTC. Its translation: CSARDRRTGNIQYF.

This clonotype has ten or more counts. The V call is TRBV28, the J call TRBJ2-2, with no clear D. The V and J ends lost 1 base and 6 bases respectively, with 12 bases between them. The CDR3 extends over 15 amino acids. Germline V gene data show CDR1 as MDHEN and CDR2 as SYDVKM. CDR3 sequence (DNA): TGTGCCAGCAGTTTATCTCTCGGTTTTGCCGGGGAGCTGTTTTTT. Encoded protein: CASSLSLGFAGELFF.

The table lists this clonotype with many counts. The chain recombines TRBV29-1 with TRBJ2-7; D is ambiguous. CDR1 is SQVTM and CDR2 is ANQGSEA in the germline V gene. The CDR3 runs to 12 residues. The V end lost 0 bases, the J end lost 6 bases, and 9 bases lay between the germline ends. The CDR3 protein is CSVEDQAREQYF. In nucleotides, the CDR3 is TGCAGCGTTGAAGATCAAGCCCGCGAGCAGTACTTC.

The chain links TRBV20-1 to TRBJ1-2; D call uncertain. CDR1 and CDR2 from the germline V gene are DFQATT and SNEGSKA (reference sequence). The CDR3 is 11 residues long. Trimming stripped 7 bases from V and 6 bases from J, with 12 bases between. CDR3 in amino acids: CSEGKFDGYTF. The CDR3 DNA is TGCAGTGAAGGGAAATTCGATGGCTACACCTTC.

This clonotype has ten or more counts. V is TRBV7-6 and J is TRBJ2-1, with D perhaps TRBD1 (6 bases). Germline V CDR1 and CDR2: SGHVS, FNYEAQ. V lost 5 bases to trimming and J lost 7 bases, with 18 bases between them. The CDR3 covers 15 residues. The CDR3 nucleotides read TGTGCCAGCAGCCCGCTACAGGGAATGGGGAATGAGCAGTTCTTC. Translation gives CASSPLQGMGNEQFF.

There are many counts of this clonotype. This rearrangement joins TRBV10-3 to TRBJ2-1; TRBD2 aligns across 16 bases. V gave up 11 bases and J gave up 2 bases; unmatched junction bases: 9. The CDR3 is 17 amino acids. Per germline, CDR1 ENHRY and CDR2 SYGVKD. CDR3 bases: TGTGCCTCAACCGGGACTAGCGGGGGGGCAACCTACAATGAGCAGTTCTTC. Translating it yields CASTGTSGGATYNEQFF.

This clonotype was recorded at least ten times. The chain employs TRBV15 and TRBJ2-1; no clear D. CDR1 is LNHNV and CDR2 is YYDKDF in the germline V gene (reference sequence). This CDR3 is 15 amino acids long. V gave up 0 bases and J gave up 0 bases, with 6 bases separating them. The CDR3 spells CATSRDGGSYNEQFF. CDR3 DNA sequence: TGTGCCACCAGCAGAGACGGCGGCTCCTACAATGAGCAGTTCTTC.

This clonotype was detected ten times or more. The chain is built from TRBV5-1 and TRBJ2-5; D remains ambiguous. The CDR3 extends over 13 amino acids. Trimming took off 0 bases at V and 5 bases at J, with 8 bases between the two ends. Germline V gene lookup returns CDR1 SGHRS and CDR2 YFSETQ. CDR3 sequence reads: CASSLVLGETQYF. CDR3 bases: TGCGCCAGCAGCTTGGTCCTAGGGGAGACCCAGTACTTC.

This clonotype appeared many times. The chain combines TRBV5-1 with TRBJ1-1; no clear D gene. The CDR3 loop spans 13 amino acids. CDR1 and CDR2 (germline): SGHRS, YFSETQ. The germline V and J ends were trimmed by 0 bases and 5 bases, with 8 bases remaining between them. The CDR3 protein is CASSLVDGTEAFF. The CDR3 DNA is TGCGCCAGCAGCTTGGTTGATGGGACTGAAGCTTTCTTT.

This clonotype was picked up many times. V gene TRBV9 combines with J gene TRBJ2-7; 7 positions agree with TRBD2. Germline loops: CDR1 SGDLS, CDR2 YYNGEE. The CDR3 loop spans 14 amino acids. V trimming: 0 bases; J trimming: 4 bases; junction bases outside the gene matches: 4. The CDR3 protein is CASSVGGGPYEQYF. The DNA for the CDR3 is TGTGCCAGCAGCGTAGGCGGGGGTCCATACGAGCAGTACTTC.

In its sample, this clonotype was seen many times. The chain joins TRBV7-9 to TRBJ1-4, with 10 bases aligning to TRBD1. Losses at the gene ends were 5 bases for V and 7 bases for J; bases not matched to a gene: 4. Germline CDR1 is SEHNR and CDR2 is FQNEAQ (reference sequence). CDR3 length: 14 residues. CDR3 in amino acids: CASSARDRGEKLFF. As DNA, the CDR3 is TGTGCCAGCAGCGCCCGGGACAGGGGTGAAAAACTGTTTTTT.

This clonotype was found many times. The chain employs TRBV3-1 and TRBJ1-1; a possible D gene is TRBD1 (5 bases). This CDR3 is 15 amino acids long. Trimming shortened V by 3 bases and J by 4 bases, and 15 bases separated the two germline ends. Per the germline V gene, CDR1 is LGHDT and CDR2 is YNNKEL (reference sequence). CDR3 sequence (DNA): TGTGCCAGCAGCCAGGCGCCTGGGGGTATCACTGAAGCTTTCTTT. Protein product: CASSQAPGGITEAFF.

There are many counts of this clonotype. The chain links TRBV18 to TRBJ1-6; possible D gene TRBD1, 6 bases. Deletions cut 4 bases from V and 1 base from J, with 11 bases between. This CDR3 comprises 16 residues. Germline V CDR1 and CDR2: KGHSH, LQKENI. The CDR3 region is CASSRGRGSYNSPLHF. CDR3 DNA: TGTGCCAGCTCACGTGGCAGGGGTTCCTATAATTCACCCCTCCACTTT.